The 30 T cell receptor beta chains below all came from one sample that was sequenced in a study of T-cell reconstitution after alpha-beta-depleted transplantation in children. The authors prepared the TCRbeta library with unique molecular identifiers. TCRdb re-analysed the PCR reads in MiXCR, keeping a single row per CDR3 protein. The sample consists of some 530,000 distinct CDR3 sequences, around 13% of them appearing once. Sample: PBMCs from the stem cell graft donor, taken from the stem cell graft. The receptors were gathered from a human donor who donated a stem cell graft to a child with combined immunodeficiency.

This clonotype showed up just a few times. The rearrangement links TRBV14 to TRBJ2-2, with D possibly TRBD1 on 9 matching bases. The V end was cut by 2 bases, the J end by 13 bases, with 17 bases between. The CDR3 has 14 amino acids. The germline V gene encodes CDR1 SGHDN and CDR2 FVKESK. In DNA form, the CDR3 reads TGTGCCAGCAGCCAAAGATTAGCGGGACAGGGGCTGTTTTTT. Its translation: CASSQRLAGQGLFF.

This clonotype was seen at least ten times. This chain uses TRBV15 with TRBJ1-5; TRBD1 agrees at 7 bases. Germline loops: CDR1 LNHNV, CDR2 YYDKDF (reference sequence). With V trimmed by 4 bases and J by 3 bases, 6 bases remained unmatched. This CDR3 spans 15 amino acids. CDR3 DNA: TGTGCCACCAGCACTTGGGACAGCCACAATCAGCCCCAGCATTTT. This encodes CATSTWDSHNQPQHF.

Ten or more counts support this clonotype. The chain is built from TRBV28 and TRBJ2-1, with 8 nucleotides matching TRBD1. Germline V gives CDR1 MDHEN, CDR2 SYDVKM. This CDR3 has 16 amino acids. Trimming took 0 bases from V and 7 from J; bases not matched to a gene: 8. The CDR3 spells CASSLWDRVGLNEQFF. The CDR3 coding sequence is TGTGCCAGCAGTTTATGGGACAGGGTAGGATTGAATGAGCAGTTCTTC.

The chain carries TRBV28 and TRBJ2-5; 9 positions match TRBD2. The CDR3 covers 20 residues. CDR1 is MDHEN and CDR2 is SYDVKM in the germline V gene. Losses at the gene ends were 6 bases for V and 5 bases for J; bases not matched to a gene: 25. CDR3 coding DNA: TGTGCCAGCAGCCCTGCACGACTTCGAGGTAGCGGGGGCAGTTGGGAGACCCAGTACTTC. This codes for CASSPARLRGSGGSWETQYF.

The J gene is TRBJ2-7, the V gene TRBV7-9; D is possibly TRBD1 (6 bases). This CDR3 has 14 residues. Germline loops: CDR1 SEHNR, CDR2 FQNEAQ (reference sequence). Trimming took 6 bases from V and 5 from J, leaving 17 bases between them. CDR3 DNA sequence: TGTGCCAGCAGTCAAAGGCGCAGGGACAACGAGCAGTACTTC. Its protein is CASSQRRRDNEQYF.

This clonotype has at least ten counts. V is TRBV20-1 and J is TRBJ2-5; D is possibly TRBD1 or TRBD2 (5 bases each). The germline V gene encodes CDR1 DFQATT and CDR2 SNEGSKA (reference sequence). Between the trimmed V and J ends, which lost 5 bases and 7 bases, there was a span of 11 bases. The CDR3 consists of 11 residues. CDR3 sequence: CSAGTGGTQYF. In nucleotides, the CDR3 is TGCAGTGCTGGGACCGGTGGGACCCAGTACTTC.

This chain links TRBV20-1 with TRBJ2-2, with D perhaps matching TRBD1 (5 bases). Trimming removed 8 bases from V and 5 bases from J, with 15 bases in between. This CDR3 spans 13 amino acids. Germline V gene lookup returns CDR1 DFQATT and CDR2 SNEGSKA (reference sequence). The CDR3 sequence is CSPRDSKTGELFF. CDR3 coding DNA: TGCAGTCCCCGAGACAGCAAGACCGGGGAGCTGTTTTTT.

The V call is TRBV14, the J call TRBJ2-6; D is unresolved. The CDR3 contains 15 residues. Looked up from germline, CDR1 is SGHDN and CDR2 is FVKESK. Trimming left V 4 bases short and J 1 base short, with 8 bases between. CDR3 sequence (DNA): TGTGCCAGCAGCCTCTTAGATTCTGGGGCCAACGTCCTGACTTTC. It is translated as CASSLLDSGANVLTF.

This clonotype turned up a few times. J is TRBJ2-2 and V is TRBV16, with 9 bases matching TRBD1. The CDR3 totals 16 residues. CDR1 and CDR2 from the germline V gene are KGHSY and FQNENV. With 4 bases clipped from V and 3 bases from J, the junction kept 6 bases outside the gene matches. In DNA, the CDR3 is TGTGCCAGCAGCCCTGGGACAGGGCGAGACACCGGGGAGCTGTTTTTT. Its protein is CASSPGTGRDTGELFF. Full variable domain (outside the CDR3, taken from reference TRBV16 and TRBJ2-2): GEEVAQTPKHLVRGEGQKAKLYCAPIKGHSYVFWYQQVLKNEFKFLISFQNENVFDETGMPKERFSAKCLPNSPCSLEIQATKLEDSAVYFCASSPGTGRDTGELFFGEGSRLTVL.

This clonotype has at least ten counts. The chain carries TRBV6-5 and TRBJ2-1; the match to TRBD2 covers 10 bases. V dropped 6 bases and J dropped 4; count of bases not matched to a gene: 9. CDR3 length: 16 amino acids. Per the germline V gene, CDR1 is MNHEY and CDR2 is SVGAGI. CDR3 region: CASSRFSGRQYNEQFF. The CDR3 DNA is TGTGCCAGCAGCCGATTTAGCGGGAGGCAATACAATGAGCAGTTCTTC.

The J gene is TRBJ2-3, the V gene TRBV28; D possibly matches TRBD1 or TRBD2 (5 bases each). CDR1 and CDR2 from the germline V gene are MDHEN and SYDVKM. The CDR3 has 15 amino acids. The V end was cut by 2 bases, the J end by 4 bases, with 13 bases between. The CDR3 nucleotides are TGTGCCAGCAGTTTACCAGGGAGAAAATCAGATACGCAGTATTTT. It translates to CASSLPGRKSDTQYF.

This clonotype has just a few counts. The chain links TRBV7-9 to TRBJ1-2, with 7 bases aligning to TRBD1. V trimming: 4 bases; J trimming: 8 bases; junction bases outside the gene matches: 16. The CDR3 spans 16 residues. Germline V gene lookup returns CDR1 SEHNR and CDR2 FQNEAQ (reference sequence). CDR3 coding DNA: TGTGCCAGCAGCTCACCCCTACAGGGGTCTTCGGGAGGCTACACCTTC. Its protein product is CASSSPLQGSSGGYTF.

There are many counts of this clonotype. The rearrangement links TRBV9 to TRBJ2-3; D might be TRBD1 (5 bases). The germline gives CDR1 SGDLS, CDR2 YYNGEE. This CDR3 has 14 amino acids. Between the trimmed V and J ends, which lost 0 bases and 1 base, there was a span of 6 bases. The CDR3 loop reads CASSVVQGTDTQYF. For the CDR3, the DNA is TGTGCCAGCAGCGTAGTACAGGGCACAGATACGCAGTATTTT.

This clonotype occurred a few times. This chain joins TRBV12-3 or TRBV12-4 and TRBJ2-1; TRBD1 agrees at 11 bases. The CDR3 runs 15 residues. J was trimmed by 10 bases and V by 7 bases; bases with no gene match: 12. CDR3 sequence reads: CASISGTGGLGEQFF. The CDR3, as DNA: TGTGCCAGCATCTCCGGGACAGGGGGGTTAGGCGAGCAGTTCTTC.

The sample holds many counts of this clonotype. CDR3 bases: TGTGCCAGCAGACCCCCAGGTGTTGAGCAGTTCTTC. As protein: CASRPPGVEQFF. The chain is built from TRBV12-3 or TRBV12-4 and TRBJ2-1; D call uncertain. V lost 6 bases and J 9 bases, leaving 12 bases between the germline ends. This CDR3 has 12 residues.

This clonotype was seen only a few times. The chain joins TRBV6-5 to TRBJ2-2; 7 bases map to TRBD1. V lost 0 bases and J lost 5; bases outside the gene matches: 6. The CDR3 length is 16 residues. Germline values: CDR1 MNHEY, CDR2 SVGAGI. CDR3 DNA sequence: TGTGCCAGCAGTTACTCCTCCGGGACAGTTACCGGGGAGCTGTTTTTT. It is translated as CASSYSSGTVTGELFF.

This clonotype turned up a few times. The gene calls are TRBV12-3 or TRBV12-4 and TRBJ2-7; D call uncertain. Trimming removed 5 bases at V and 2 bases at J, with 10 bases between. This CDR3 comprises 13 residues. CDR3 protein: CASSRVNPYEQYF. The CDR3 DNA sequence: TGTGCCAGCAGTCGGGTCAACCCCTACGAGCAGTACTTC.

The rearrangement joins TRBV20-1 to TRBJ1-1; TRBD1 matches at 10 bases. The CDR3 is 14 residues long. Trimming removed 7 bases from V and 10 bases from J; junction bases left unmatched: 15. The germline gives CDR1 DFQATT, CDR2 SNEGSKA (reference sequence). DNA of the CDR3: TGCAGTGGACCGAAGCTCGGGACAGGGGAGAGAGCTTTCTTT. Protein product: CSGPKLGTGERAFF.

V gene TRBV5-1 combines with J gene TRBJ2-7; the D gene could be TRBD1 or TRBD2 (6 bases each). The CDR3 has 15 amino acids. The V gene's germline CDR1 is SGHRS and CDR2 YFSETQ. Trimming removed 0 bases from V and 2 bases from J, with 12 bases in between. In DNA, the CDR3 is TGCGCCAGCAGCTTGGTAAGGGGGGCCCCCTACGAGCAGTACTTC. Protein product: CASSLVRGAPYEQYF.

The chain combines TRBV30 with TRBJ2-3, with TRBD2 as a possible D gene (7 bases). Germline V gene sequence: CDR1 GTSNPN, CDR2 SVGIG (reference sequence). The CDR3 is 15 amino acids. Between the trimmed V and J ends, which lost 0 bases and 7 bases, there was a span of 17 bases. The CDR3, as DNA: TGTGCCTGGAGTGTTGCCTACCGGGGGGCGAATACGCAGTATTTT. This translates into CAWSVAYRGANTQYF.

This clonotype was seen at least ten times. J is TRBJ2-2 and V is TRBV7-2; D possibly corresponds to TRBD1 (6 bases). This CDR3 comprises 15 residues. Trimming took off 2 bases at V and 6 bases at J, with 13 bases between the two ends. Looked up from germline, CDR1 is SGHTA and CDR2 is FQGNSA. The CDR3: CASSLHGPGAGELFF. CDR3 nucleotides: TGTGCCAGCAGCTTACATGGGCCAGGGGCCGGGGAGCTGTTTTTT.

This clonotype occurred a few times. CDR3 amino acids: CASLLTFTSGNTIYF. CDR3 nucleotides: TGTGCCAGCCTTCTGACGTTTACCTCTGGAAACACCATATATTTT. V is TRBV6-1 and J is TRBJ1-3; D uncertain. The CDR3 is made up of 15 amino acids. Germline lookup yields CDR1 MNHNS and CDR2 SASEGT. The V and J ends lost 8 bases and 0 bases respectively, with 14 bases between them.

There are a few counts of this clonotype. This chain links TRBV5-8 with TRBJ2-7; D possibly corresponds to TRBD1 (7 bases). The V end was cut by 4 bases, the J end by 3 bases, with 14 bases between. There are 14 residues in the CDR3. Germline assignment: CDR1 SGHTS and CDR2 YDEGEE. The CDR3 loop reads CASSRYRGLYEQYF. The CDR3 DNA reads TGTGCCAGCAGCAGGTACAGGGGACTCTACGAGCAGTACTTC. Full variable domain (rest looked up from reference TRBV5-8 and TRBJ2-7): EAGVTQSPTHLIKTRGQQATLRCSPISGHTSVYWYQQALGLGLQFLLWYDEGEERNRGNFPPRFSGRQFPNYSSELNVNALELEDSALYLCASSRYRGLYEQYFGPGTRLTVT.

This clonotype came up a few times. The rearrangement uses TRBV5-1 and TRBJ1-1; D call uncertain. Looked up from germline, CDR1 is SGHRS and CDR2 is YFSETQ. The CDR3 runs to 15 residues. Trimming removed 1 base from V and 1 base from J, with 11 bases in between. This CDR3 is CASSLSGEANTEAFF. CDR3 DNA: TGCGCCAGCAGCTTGTCCGGCGAAGCGAACACTGAAGCTTTCTTT.

The chain employs TRBV29-1 and TRBJ2-1; either TRBD1 or TRBD2 may supply D (5 bases each). V dropped 5 bases and J dropped 0 bases, with 11 bases sitting between them. CDR3 size: 14 residues. Germline V gene sequence: CDR1 SQVTM, CDR2 ANQGSEA. For the CDR3, the DNA is TGCAGCGTTCCGGGACGGAGCTCCTACAATGAGCAGTTCTTC. Translation gives CSVPGRSSYNEQFF.

To note about this clonotype: Just one base apart from a much larger clone, this may be a read error. The CDR3 does not close with the conserved phenylalanine or tryptophan, likely indicating a read error. This chain joins TRBV7-9 and TRBJ2-7; 7 nucleotides match TRBD1. After removal of 5 bases from V and 0 bases from J, the junction contained 7 bases not matched to a gene. This CDR3 spans 15 amino acids. The germline V gene has CDR1 SEHNR and CDR2 FQNEAQ (reference sequence). CDR3 loop: CASSPPTGISYEQYS. DNA for the CDR3: TGTGCCAGCAGCCCGCCGACAGGGATCTCCTACGAGCAGTACTCC.

This clonotype was detected only a few times. The rearrangement joins TRBV2 to TRBJ2-2; D possibly corresponds to TRBD1 (6 bases). CDR1 is SNHLY, CDR2 FYNNEI, per germline. V lost 7 bases and J lost 0, with 9 bases in between. The CDR3 consists of 14 residues. The CDR3 here is CASKAGANTGELFF. CDR3 coding DNA: TGTGCCAGCAAGGCAGGGGCGAACACCGGGGAGCTGTTTTTT.

This chain uses TRBV6-4 with TRBJ2-2; 8 bases line up with TRBD2. The germline CDR1 and CDR2 sequences are MRHNA and SNTAGT. V lost 4 bases, J lost 6 bases, and 7 bases stayed unmatched. The CDR3 extends over 15 amino acids. The CDR3 nucleotides are TGTGCCAGCAGTGCGCGAGCGGGAGACCCCGGGGAGCTGTTTTTT. This translates into CASSARAGDPGELFF.

This clonotype occurred a few times. The V call is TRBV15, the J call TRBJ2-7; tentative D call: TRBD1 (5 bases). There are 15 residues in the CDR3. Trimming cost V 0 bases and J 2 bases, with 11 bases left between them. Germline CDR1 reads LNHNV; CDR2 reads YYDKDF (reference sequence). Here the CDR3 DNA reads TGTGCCACCAGCAGAGATGGGGCCAGCCCCTACGAGCAGTACTTC. It translates to CATSRDGASPYEQYF.

This clonotype has more than one count but fewer than ten. The J gene is TRBJ2-7, the V gene TRBV12-3 or TRBV12-4; 7 bases are shared with TRBD1. The J segment lost 6 bases and the V segment lost 4 bases, leaving 6 bases of the junction unmatched. This CDR3 has 13 residues. Written as DNA, the CDR3 is TGTGCCAGCAGTTCCAACAGGGGAGTCGAGCAGTACTTC. Its translation: CASSSNRGVEQYF.